This T cell receptor beta chain was documented in a study of cytomegalovirus exposure and HLA in healthy donors. The CDR3 has 15 amino acids. The V segment lost 5 bases and the J segment 3 bases; nucleotides outside the gene matches: 9. CDR1 and CDR2 (germline): SGHTA, FQGNSA. Use of 60 Vbeta and 13 Jbeta primers characterized the PCR. Generated by immunoSEQ multiplex PCR, the TCRdb table keeps only in-frame clones and is missing some. The table records roughly 150,000 clones, about 80% of them present only once. This chain joins TRBV7-2 and TRBJ2-7; 8 bases align to TRBD1. The sample consisted of PBMCs. This TCR was recovered from a man aged 25 to 45 in good health and CMV-seropositive. The CDR3 DNA is TGTGCCAGCAGCCCTACCTCCGGACAGGGCTACGAGCAGTACTTC. It encodes CASSPTSGQGYEQYF.